A selection of T cell receptor beta chains follows, all from one sample in a study of CD8 T cells in ankylosing spondylitis. In TCRdb, the 5' RACE reads were re-called with MiXCR into one record per CDR3 protein. Altogether about 250,000 distinct CDR3 sequences are present, 20% to 30% being singletons, with the ten largest covering roughly 0.67%. Sample: blood, either unsorted or a sorted T cell fraction (not recorded which). The receptors here all came from a male donor with ankylosing spondylitis or in good health (not recorded which). Both conserved end residues are part of each CDR3. D genes are given only for firm matches. Size is omitted from some rows. Given values are once, few, many or a class for expanded clones.

j_gene,abundance,v_gene,d_gene,CDR3nt,CDR3aa
TRBJ1-1,many,TRBV6-5,.,TGTGCCAGCAGTTACTCGGACAGGAACACTGAAGCTTTCTTT,CASSYSDRNTEAFF
TRBJ2-5,.,TRBV27,.,TGTGCCAGCGCGAGTAGGGGGGAAGAGACCCAGTACTTC,CASASRGEETQYF
TRBJ2-1,.,TRBV6-2/TRBV6-3,TRBD2,TGTGCCAGCAGTCCACCACGTTCGGGACTAGCGGTGATCAGCTCCTACAATGAGCAGTTCTTC,CASSPPRSGLAVISSYNEQFF
TRBJ1-1,few,TRBV13,TRBD1,TGTGCCAGTTGGGAGGACAGGGGACAGAACACTGAAGCTTTCTTT,CASWEDRGQNTEAFF
TRBJ2-7,.,TRBV5-5,.,TGTGCCAGCAGCTTGGCCAGGGGACACGAGCAGTACTTC,CASSLARGHEQYF
TRBJ2-5,.,TRBV12-3/TRBV12-4,TRBD1,TGTGCCAGCAGCCTCGGGACGGGCAGGGGGCAAGAGACCCAGTACTTC,CASSLGTGRGQETQYF
TRBJ2-5,.,TRBV20-1,.,TGCAGTGCTATCGTAGGGGGGGCCAGGGAGACCCAGTACTTC,CSAIVGGARETQYF
TRBJ1-1,many,TRBV4-2,.,TGTGCCAGCAGCCAAGAGTGGAACACTGAAGCTTTCTTT,CASSQEWNTEAFF
TRBJ2-7,.,TRBV9,.,TGTGCCAGCTCCCTAACTGGGGGGGCTCGTCCCTACGAGCAGTACTTC,CASSLTGGARPYEQYF
TRBJ2-1,.,TRBV3-1,TRBD2,TGTGCCAGCAGCCCCCAAGGGACTAGCGGGCCTAACAATGAGCAGTTCTTC,CASSPQGTSGPNNEQFF
TRBJ2-7,.,TRBV20-1,TRBD2,TGCAGTGCGGTCCTTGGCGGGGGGGCCTACGAGCAGTACTTC,CSAVLGGGAYEQYF
TRBJ2-7,many,TRBV6-5,TRBD1,TGTGCCAGCAGAGGGGACAGGGCCTACGAGCAGTACTTC,CASRGDRAYEQYF
TRBJ2-4,few,TRBV20-1,.,TGCAGTGCTAGTATCACGAGGATAGACATTCAGTACTTC,CSASITRIDIQYF
TRBJ2-3,.,TRBV3-1,TRBD1,TGTGCCAGCAGCCCCCGGGACAGGGCGTCAGATACGCAGTATTTT,CASSPRDRASDTQYF
TRBJ1-2,.,TRBV5-5,.,TGTGCCAGCAGCTTGGAACGGACTAACTATGGCTACACCTTC,CASSLERTNYGYTF
TRBJ2-5,.,TRBV5-1,.,TGCGCCAGCAGCTTGTGGGGACAAGCAGTAGAGACCCAGTACTTC,CASSLWGQAVETQYF
TRBJ2-7,.,TRBV5-1,.,TGCGCCAGCAGGAGCAGCCACTACGAGCAGTACTTC,CASRSSHYEQYF
TRBJ1-6,many,TRBV5-5,.,TGTGCCAGCAGCTTGGTTCTTGGACGGAATTCACCCCTCCACTTT,CASSLVLGRNSPLHF
TRBJ2-1,.,TRBV6-1,TRBD1,TGTGCCGCCAGGGGGTCCTACAATGAGCAGTTCTTC,CAARGSYNEQFF
TRBJ2-3,.,TRBV29-1,.,TGCAGCGTTGAAGGACGGGGTCCCGGCGGGTGGGATACGCAGTATTTT,CSVEGRGPGGWDTQYF
TRBJ2-1,.,TRBV27,.,TGTGCCAGCAGTTGGCGGGGCTCCTACAATGAGCAGTTCTTC,CASSWRGSYNEQFF
TRBJ2-1,.,TRBV6-1,.,TGTGCCAGCAGGAGAGACCCACCATACAATGAGCAGTTCTTC,CASRRDPPYNEQFF
TRBJ2-3,many,TRBV5-6,.,TGTGCCAGCAGCTTGGGGAGAGCTCGCACAGATACGCAGTATTTT,CASSLGRARTDTQYF